The TCR beta chain under discussion was sequenced for a study of PD-1 blockade in mismatch repair-deficient tumors (dated by TCRdb to the late 2010s). Regarding the study in general: Between late 2013 and September 2016, the trial enrolled 70 to 100 consecutive patients with about a dozen mismatch repair-deficient cancer types, every one of whom had been previously treated and was progressing. Tumor-associated T cell clones in the peripheral blood of patients responding to PD-1 blockade were tracked using deep sequencing of TCR CDR3 regions.

The protocol used for the library was the immunoSEQ multiplex PCR assay. Held by TCRdb, this immuneACCESS table contains in-frame sequences only and omits some clones. Under half of the omission traces to an unresolved V gene where checked; the cause of the rest is unknown. Present in this sample are roughly 49,000 clones, roughly 82% of which were seen just once. The ten largest account for more than 3% of the sample. As to this clone: Its antigen has not been determined. The input lacks base qualities; no much larger clone sits a single base away.

In light of the paper, this sample's time point label describes: peripheral blood before pembrolizumab. Mismatch repair deficiency was established in every enrolled patient by polymerase chain reaction or immunohistochemistry. TCR sequencing was performed for three patients who responded to pembrolizumab therapy. The phase II trial prospectively tested pembrolizumab PD-1 blockade in advanced mismatch repair-deficient cancers regardless of tissue of origin. Peripheral blood T cell samples were serially collected before and at multiple times after PD-1 blockade was started. Blood sampling times were expressed in weeks after the first pembrolizumab dose. Paper-wide results and their limitations: Rapid expansion after pembrolizumab followed by contraction, generally before radiologic responses, was shown by tumor-resident clones, which were often undetectable in blood before treatment.

The germline V gene (reference sequence) sets CDR1 to SEHNR and CDR2 to FQNEAQ. The germline V and J ends show losses of 5 bases and 5 bases respectively, and no gene match explains 11 bases of the junction. Reading from cysteine to phenylalanine, the CDR3 counts 16 amino acids. The DNA shown is the 48-base CDR3, in frame from base 1. Recombination connected TRBV7-9 to TRBJ2-5, with 10 bases in between that match TRBD1. The source is an adult with mismatch repair-deficient cancer. The specimen was PBMCs, collected before pembrolizumab treatment. In nucleotides, the sequence is TGTGCCAGCAGCGACTTAGGGGACAGGGGTTATGAGACCCAGTACTTC. Its amino acids are CASSDLGDRGYETQYF. With the rest looked up from the reference TRBV7-9 and TRBJ2-5 genes rather than sequenced, the full variable domain is DTGVSQNPRHKITKRGQNVTFRCDPISEHNRLYWYRQTLGQGPEFLTYFQNEAQLEKSRLLSDRFSAERPKGSFSTLEIQRTEQGDSAMYLCASSDLGDRGYETQYFGPGTRLLVL.